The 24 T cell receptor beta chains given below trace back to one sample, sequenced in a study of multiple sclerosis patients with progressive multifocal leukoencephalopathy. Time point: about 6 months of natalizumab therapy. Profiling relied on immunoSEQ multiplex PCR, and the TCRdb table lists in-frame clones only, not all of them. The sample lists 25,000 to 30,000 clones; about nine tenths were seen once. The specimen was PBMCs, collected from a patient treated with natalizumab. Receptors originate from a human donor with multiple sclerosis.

The CDR3 reads CASSLAGQGISGNTIYF. As DNA, the CDR3 is TGTGCCAGCAGCTTAGCCGGACAGGGTATCTCTGGAAACACCATATATTTT. V gene TRBV7-2 combines with J gene TRBJ1-3, with 8 bases lining up with TRBD1. V trimming: 0 bases; J trimming: 0 bases; junction bases outside the gene matches: 4. Germline V gene sequence: CDR1 SGHTA, CDR2 FQGNSA. This CDR3 has 17 residues.

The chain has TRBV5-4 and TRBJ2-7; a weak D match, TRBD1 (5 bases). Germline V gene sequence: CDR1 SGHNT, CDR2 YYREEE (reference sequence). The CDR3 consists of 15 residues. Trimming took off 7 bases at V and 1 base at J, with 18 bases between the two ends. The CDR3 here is CASRPQTVSSYEQYF. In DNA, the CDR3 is TGTGCCAGCCGCCCGCAGACAGTGTCATCCTACGAGCAGTACTTC.

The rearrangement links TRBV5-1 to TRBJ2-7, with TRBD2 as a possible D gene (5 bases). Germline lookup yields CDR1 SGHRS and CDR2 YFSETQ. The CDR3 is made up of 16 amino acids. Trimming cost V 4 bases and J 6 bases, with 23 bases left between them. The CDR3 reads CASSPVVIGVLLEQYF. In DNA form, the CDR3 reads TGCGCCAGCAGCCCGGTCGTTATCGGGGTCCTACTCGAGCAGTACTTC. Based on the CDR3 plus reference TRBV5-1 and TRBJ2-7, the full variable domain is KAGVTQTPRYLIKTRGQQVTLSCSPISGHRSVSWYQQTPGQGLQFLFEYFSETQRNKGNFPGRFSGRQFSNSRSEMNVSTLELGDSALYLCASSPVVIGVLLEQYFGPGTRLTVT.

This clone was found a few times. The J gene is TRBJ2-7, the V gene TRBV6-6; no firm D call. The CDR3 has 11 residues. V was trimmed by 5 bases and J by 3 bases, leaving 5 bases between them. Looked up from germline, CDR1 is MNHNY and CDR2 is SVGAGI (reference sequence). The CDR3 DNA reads TGTGCCAGCAGTCCCAGCTACGAGCAGTACTTC. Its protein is CASSPSYEQYF.

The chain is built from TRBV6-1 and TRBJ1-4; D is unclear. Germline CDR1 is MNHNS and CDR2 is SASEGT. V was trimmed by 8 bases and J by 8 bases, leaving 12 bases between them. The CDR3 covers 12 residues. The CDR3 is CASSGVSEKLFF. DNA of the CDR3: TGTGCCAGCTCCGGTGTTTCGGAAAAACTGTTTTTT.

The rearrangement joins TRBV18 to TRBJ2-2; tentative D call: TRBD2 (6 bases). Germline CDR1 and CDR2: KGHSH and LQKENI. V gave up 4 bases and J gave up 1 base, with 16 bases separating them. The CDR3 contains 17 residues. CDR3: CASSLANREWNTGELFF. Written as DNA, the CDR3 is TGTGCCAGCTCACTGGCGAACCGGGAGTGGAACACCGGGGAGCTGTTTTTT.

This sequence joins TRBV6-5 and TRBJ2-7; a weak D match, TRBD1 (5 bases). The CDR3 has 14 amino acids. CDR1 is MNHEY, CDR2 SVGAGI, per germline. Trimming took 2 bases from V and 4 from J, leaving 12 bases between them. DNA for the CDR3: TGTGCCAGCAGTTACGAGGCAGGGCGGTACGAGCAGTACTTC. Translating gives CASSYEAGRYEQYF.

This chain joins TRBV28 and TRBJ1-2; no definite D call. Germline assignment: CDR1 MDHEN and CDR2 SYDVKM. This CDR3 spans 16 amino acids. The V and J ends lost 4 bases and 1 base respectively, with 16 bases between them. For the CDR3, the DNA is TGTGCCAGCAGTTCCTTCTACCCTACAGTTAACTATGGCTACACCTTC. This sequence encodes CASSSFYPTVNYGYTF.

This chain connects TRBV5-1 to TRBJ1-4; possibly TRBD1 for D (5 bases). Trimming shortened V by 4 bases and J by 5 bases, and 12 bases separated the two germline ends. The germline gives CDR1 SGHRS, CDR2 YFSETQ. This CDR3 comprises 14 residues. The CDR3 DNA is TGCGCCAGCAGCAGAGGGGAAGCCAATGAAAAACTGTTTTTT. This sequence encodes CASSRGEANEKLFF.

The CDR3 nucleotides are TGTGCCTGGAGTGTACCCAGGGGCGGGAGAATATGGTACGAGCAGTACTTC. It yields the protein CAWSVPRGGRIWYEQYF. The V and J genes are TRBV30 and TRBJ2-7; D might be TRBD2 (7 bases). V lost 0 bases to trimming and J lost 4 bases, with 22 bases between them. Germline CDR1 GTSNPN, CDR2 SVGIG (reference sequence). CDR3 length equals 17 residues.

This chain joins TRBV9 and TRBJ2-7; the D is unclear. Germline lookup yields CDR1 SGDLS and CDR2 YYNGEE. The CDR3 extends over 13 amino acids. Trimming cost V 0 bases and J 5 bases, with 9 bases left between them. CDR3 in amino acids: CASSVATWDEQYF. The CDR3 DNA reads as TGTGCCAGCAGCGTAGCAACCTGGGACGAGCAGTACTTC.

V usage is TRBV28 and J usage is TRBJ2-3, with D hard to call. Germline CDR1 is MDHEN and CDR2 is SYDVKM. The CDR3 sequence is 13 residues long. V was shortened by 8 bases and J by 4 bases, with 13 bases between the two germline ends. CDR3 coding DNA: TGTGCCAGCTCCTATATGGTACCAGATACGCAGTATTTT. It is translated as CASSYMVPDTQYF.

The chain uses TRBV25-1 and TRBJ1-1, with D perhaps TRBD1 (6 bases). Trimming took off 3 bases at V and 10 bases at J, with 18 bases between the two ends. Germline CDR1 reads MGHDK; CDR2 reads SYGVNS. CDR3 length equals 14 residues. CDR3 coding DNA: TGTGCCAGCAGTGACCCCGGACAGTACAGAGTAGCTTTCTTT. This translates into CASSDPGQYRVAFF.

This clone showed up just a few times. The CDR3 reads CASTPGQGWEKLFF. The CDR3 DNA reads as TGTGCCAGTACTCCAGGACAGGGTTGGGAAAAACTGTTTTTT. The genes are TRBV19 and TRBJ1-4; 8 bases match TRBD1. Unmatched junction bases numbered 9, after V lost 7 bases and J lost 8 bases. The CDR3 sequence is 14 residues long. The germline CDR1 and CDR2 sequences are LNHDA and SQIVND (reference sequence).

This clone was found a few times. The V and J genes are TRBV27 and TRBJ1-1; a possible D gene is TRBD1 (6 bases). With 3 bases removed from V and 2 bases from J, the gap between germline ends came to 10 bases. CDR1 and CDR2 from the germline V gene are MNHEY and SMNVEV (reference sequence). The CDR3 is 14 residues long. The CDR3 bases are TGTGCCAGCAGTTTCAGGGGTTCTAACACTGAAGCTTTCTTT. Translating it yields CASSFRGSNTEAFF.

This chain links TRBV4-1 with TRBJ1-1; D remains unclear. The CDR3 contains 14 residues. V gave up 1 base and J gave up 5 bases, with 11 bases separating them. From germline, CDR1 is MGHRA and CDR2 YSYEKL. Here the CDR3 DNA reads TGCGCCAGCAGCCAAGTCGGCCGGTTGACTGAAGCTTTCTTT. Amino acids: CASSQVGRLTEAFF.

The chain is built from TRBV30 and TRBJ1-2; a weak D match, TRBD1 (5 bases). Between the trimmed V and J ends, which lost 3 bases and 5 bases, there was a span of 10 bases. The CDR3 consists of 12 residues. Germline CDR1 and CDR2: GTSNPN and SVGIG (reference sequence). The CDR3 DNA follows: TGTGCCTGGAGGGGCCGGGGGTATGGCTACACCTTC. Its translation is CAWRGRGYGYTF.

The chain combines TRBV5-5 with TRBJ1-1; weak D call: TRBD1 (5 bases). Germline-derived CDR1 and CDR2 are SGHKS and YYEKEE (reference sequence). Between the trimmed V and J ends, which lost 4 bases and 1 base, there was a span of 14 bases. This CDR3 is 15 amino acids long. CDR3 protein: CASSRTREPNTEAFF. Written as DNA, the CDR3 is TGTGCCAGCAGCCGGACAAGGGAGCCGAACACTGAAGCTTTCTTT.

The CDR3 DNA sequence: TGTGCCAGTACCCGGGACAGGCTCCTCTCAGGAGGCTACACCTTC. Protein sequence: CASTRDRLLSGGYTF. V is TRBV19 and J is TRBJ1-2, with 8 bases lining up with TRBD1. The CDR3 has 15 residues. Germline trimming cut 7 bases from V and 8 bases from J; bases unmatched to any gene: 15. CDR1 and CDR2 from the germline V gene are LNHDA and SQIVND (reference sequence).

CDR3 nucleotides: TGTGCCAGTCGTACAGGGCGGGGGTCCTACGAGCAGTACTTC. Translated: CASRTGRGSYEQYF. The gene calls are TRBV19 and TRBJ2-7; weak D call: TRBD2 (7 bases). There are 14 residues in the CDR3. Deletions cut 8 bases from V and 1 base from J, with 15 bases between. Germline loops: CDR1 LNHDA, CDR2 SQIVND (reference sequence). Based on the CDR3 plus reference TRBV19 and TRBJ2-7, the full variable domain is DGGITQSPKYLFRKEGQNVTLSCEQNLNHDAMYWYRQDPGQGLRLIYYSQIVNDFQKGDIAEGYSVSREKKESFPLTVTSAQKNPTAFYLCASRTGRGSYEQYFGPGTRLTVT.

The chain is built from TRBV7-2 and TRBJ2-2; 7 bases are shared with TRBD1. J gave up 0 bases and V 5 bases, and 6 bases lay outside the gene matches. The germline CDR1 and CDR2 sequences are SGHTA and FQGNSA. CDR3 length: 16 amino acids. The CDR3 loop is CASSRRTGSNTGELFF. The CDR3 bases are TGTGCCAGCAGCCGCAGGACAGGATCGAACACCGGGGAGCTGTTTTTT.

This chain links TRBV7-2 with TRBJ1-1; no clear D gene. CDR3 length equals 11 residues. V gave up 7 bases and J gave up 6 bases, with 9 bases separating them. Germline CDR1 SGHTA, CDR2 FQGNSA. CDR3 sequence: CASIRGSEAFF. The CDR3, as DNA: TGTGCCAGCATCCGGGGTTCTGAAGCTTTCTTT. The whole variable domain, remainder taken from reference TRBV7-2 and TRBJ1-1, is GAGVSQSPSNKVTEKGKDVELRCDPISGHTALYWYRQSLGQGLEFLIYFQGNSAPDKSGLPSDRFSAERTGGSVSTLTIQRTQQEDSAVYLCASIRGSEAFFGQGTRLTVV.

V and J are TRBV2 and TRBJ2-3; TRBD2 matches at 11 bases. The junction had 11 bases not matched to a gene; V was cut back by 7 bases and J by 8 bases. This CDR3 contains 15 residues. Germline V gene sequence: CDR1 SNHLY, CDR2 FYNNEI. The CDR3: CASTKLAGVTGTQYF. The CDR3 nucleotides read TGTGCCAGCACTAAACTAGCGGGAGTCACCGGTACGCAGTATTTT.

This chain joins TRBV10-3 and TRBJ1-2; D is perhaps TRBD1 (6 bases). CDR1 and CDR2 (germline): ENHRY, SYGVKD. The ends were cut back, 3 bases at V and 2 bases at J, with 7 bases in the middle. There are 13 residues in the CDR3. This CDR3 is CAISEGTNYGYTF. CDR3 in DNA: TGTGCCATCAGTGAAGGGACAAACTATGGCTACACCTTC.